The 17 T cell receptor beta chains below come from one sample, sequenced in a study of shared clonotypes between healthy human individuals. Sequencing used immunoSEQ multiplex PCR; TCRdb keeps in-frame clones, though not all of them. The table has about 590,000 clones, roughly 95% seen once; the top ten hold 0.1% to 0.11%. In the naive CD8 group, cells lacked CD45RO and were positively selected for CCR7, so terminally differentiated effector memory CD45RA+ cells were left out. The sequenced sample consisted of naive CD8+ T cells sorted from blood. The receptors come from a woman aged 30 to 39 in good health.

The gene calls are TRBV30 and TRBJ2-1, with D maybe TRBD2 (6 bases). Trimming cost V 4 bases and J 4 bases, with 14 bases left between them. The CDR3 covers 14 residues. Germline V CDR1 and CDR2: GTSNPN, SVGIG (reference sequence). CDR3 in DNA: TGTGCCTGGAACAGACTTAGCGGATACAATGAGCAGTTCTTC. This gives the protein CAWNRLSGYNEQFF.

This chain links TRBV21-1 with TRBJ1-1. TRBV21-1 is a pseudogene. The CDR3 extends over 13 amino acids. The CDR3 sequence is CASSKKMNTEAFF. In DNA, the CDR3 is TGTGCCAGCAGCAAGAAAATGAACACTGAAGCTTTCTTT.

V gene TRBV7-9 combines with J gene TRBJ1-2; D is perhaps TRBD1 (5 bases). The CDR3 extends over 13 amino acids. Germline CDR1 is SEHNR and CDR2 is FQNEAQ (reference sequence). V gave up 5 bases and J gave up 8 bases, with 15 bases separating them. CDR3 in amino acids: CASSPGPMEGYTF. The CDR3 DNA is TGTGCCAGCAGCCCGGGACCGATGGAGGGCTACACCTTC.

This sequence joins TRBV5-1 and TRBJ2-7, with unresolved D. This CDR3 is 14 amino acids long. Trimming took 1 base from V and 2 from J, leaving 10 bases between them. Per germline, CDR1 SGHRS and CDR2 YFSETQ. CDR3 bases: TGCGCCAGCAGCTTGAGGGCCACAACCTACGAGCAGTACTTC. Amino acid sequence: CASSLRATTYEQYF.

The gene calls are TRBV6-5 and TRBJ1-1; possibly TRBD1 for D (6 bases). Trimming took off 4 bases at V and 5 bases at J, with 14 bases between the two ends. Germline CDR1 is MNHEY and CDR2 is SVGAGI. The CDR3 has 14 amino acids. CDR3: CASSSLRGTTEAFF. CDR3 coding DNA: TGTGCCAGCAGTTCTCTTAGGGGGACAACTGAAGCTTTCTTT.

The chain has TRBV7-8 and TRBJ1-2; possible D gene TRBD1, 6 bases. In germline, CDR1 is SGHVS, CDR2 FQNEAQ. Trimming pared 1 base from V and 6 bases from J, leaving 15 bases between. The CDR3 runs 15 residues. CDR3 DNA: TGTGCCAGCAGCTTAGGGGGGCCCCCCGGGGATGGCTACACCTTC. Its translation is CASSLGGPPGDGYTF.

The chain employs TRBV19 and TRBJ1-2, with D perhaps TRBD1 (5 bases). Trimming stripped 4 bases from V and 2 bases from J, with 17 bases between. CDR1 LNHDA and CDR2 SQIVND come from the germline V gene (reference sequence). CDR3 length equals 16 residues. Here the CDR3 reads CASSTQMTELNYGYTF. As DNA, the CDR3 is TGTGCCAGTAGTACCCAAATGACAGAATTAAACTATGGCTACACCTTC.

The CDR3 loop reads CASSVRTSGVTYEQYF. CDR3 nucleotides: TGTGCCAGCAGCGTCCGAACTAGCGGGGTTACCTACGAGCAGTACTTC. The rearrangement links TRBV7-8 to TRBJ2-7; TRBD2 aligns across 10 bases. CDR3 length: 16 residues. V was clipped by 5 bases and J by 2 bases; unmatched bases: 9. Looked up from germline, CDR1 is SGHVS and CDR2 is FQNEAQ.

The chain joins TRBV6-5 to TRBJ1-5; maybe TRBD1 (5 bases). Trimming stripped 2 bases from V and 2 bases from J, with 7 bases between. The V gene's germline CDR1 is MNHEY and CDR2 SVGAGI. The CDR3 runs to 14 residues. The CDR3 DNA sequence: TGTGCCAGCAGTTACCGGGACCGCAATCAGCCCCAGCATTTT. It specifies CASSYRDRNQPQHF.

Here the CDR3 reads CASSVEQGGWSNQPQHF. The CDR3 coding sequence is TGTGCCAGCAGCGTCGAACAGGGCGGCTGGAGCAATCAGCCCCAGCATTTT. The gene calls are TRBV7-9 and TRBJ1-5; tentatively, D is TRBD1 (6 bases). The V gene lost 5 bases and the J gene lost 1 base, with 18 bases spanning the gap. The CDR3 has 17 residues. The germline V gene encodes CDR1 SEHNR and CDR2 FQNEAQ (reference sequence).

This clone was observed a few times. This chain joins TRBV9 and TRBJ1-5; no reliable D call. Deletions cut 4 bases from V and 2 bases from J, with 13 bases between. The CDR3 is made up of 15 amino acids. Germline CDR1 SGDLS, CDR2 YYNGEE. CDR3: CASSSGGMGNQPQHF. The CDR3, as DNA: TGTGCCAGCAGCTCTGGAGGGATGGGCAATCAGCCCCAGCATTTT.

This chain connects TRBV20-1 to TRBJ2-5; D is undetermined. The CDR3 contains 11 residues. Per the germline V gene, CDR1 is DFQATT and CDR2 is SNEGSKA (reference sequence). Trimming removed 4 bases from V and 5 bases from J, with 8 bases in between. The CDR3 region is CSAKNMETQYF. In nucleotides, the CDR3 is TGCAGTGCTAAAAATATGGAGACCCAGTACTTC.

The J gene is TRBJ2-1, the V gene TRBV28; tentative D call: TRBD2 (6 bases). This CDR3 comprises 14 residues. Trimming left V 7 bases short and J 1 base short, with 11 bases between. From germline, CDR1 is MDHEN and CDR2 SYDVKM. CDR3 loop: CASKVAGSYNEQFF. The CDR3 nucleotides read TGTGCCAGCAAAGTTGCGGGATCCTACAATGAGCAGTTCTTC. The variable domain in full, completed from reference TRBV28 and TRBJ2-1, reads DVKVTQSSRYLVKRTGEKVFLECVQDMDHENMFWYRQDPGLGLRLIYFSYDVKMKEKGDIPEGYSVSREKKERFSLILESASTNQTSMYLCASKVAGSYNEQFFGPGTRLTVL.

The chain employs TRBV15 and TRBJ2-1; 9 bases line up with TRBD2. Looked up from germline, CDR1 is LNHNV and CDR2 is YYDKDF (reference sequence). The V gene end was trimmed by 8 bases and the J gene end by 3 bases; junction bases not matched to a gene: 11. The CDR3 extends over 16 amino acids. The CDR3 reads CATETSGQQIYNEQFF. In DNA, the CDR3 is TGTGCCACCGAGACTAGCGGTCAACAGATCTACAATGAGCAGTTCTTC. The full variable domain, its missing parts supplied by reference TRBV15 and TRBJ2-1, is DAMVIQNPRYQVTQFGKPVTLSCSQTLNHNVMYWYQQKSSQAPKLLFHYYDKDFNNEADTPDNFQSRRPNTSFCFLDIRSPGLGDTAMYLCATETSGQQIYNEQFFGPGTRLTVL.

This clone has just one count. The V gene is TRBV29-1, the J gene TRBJ1-2, with no clear D. V was trimmed by 6 bases and J by 2 bases, leaving 16 bases between them. Per the germline V gene, CDR1 is SQVTM and CDR2 is ANQGSEA. The CDR3 contains 14 residues. The CDR3, as DNA: TGCAGCGTCGAGGATTACCCGTCCAACTATGGCTACACCTTC. Its protein product is CSVEDYPSNYGYTF.

The chain couples TRBV4-1 to TRBJ2-7; 8 bases are a match to TRBD1. The CDR3 sequence is 13 residues long. Germline V CDR1 and CDR2: MGHRA, YSYEKL. With 2 bases clipped from V and 7 bases from J, the junction kept 4 bases outside the gene matches. DNA of the CDR3: TGCGCCAGCAGCCAAACAGGGGGTATTGAGCAGTACTTC. As protein: CASSQTGGIEQYF.

The chain recombines TRBV6-5 with TRBJ2-5; possible D gene TRBD2, 6 bases. TRBJ2-7 matches the DNA end more closely, so the J call is doubtful. Germline CDR1 MNHEY, CDR2 SVGAGI. This CDR3 has 14 amino acids. CDR3 sequence (DNA): TGTGCCAGCAGTTACGGAGGGGCCGCCTACGAGCAGTACTTC. Its protein product is CASSYGGAAYEQYF.